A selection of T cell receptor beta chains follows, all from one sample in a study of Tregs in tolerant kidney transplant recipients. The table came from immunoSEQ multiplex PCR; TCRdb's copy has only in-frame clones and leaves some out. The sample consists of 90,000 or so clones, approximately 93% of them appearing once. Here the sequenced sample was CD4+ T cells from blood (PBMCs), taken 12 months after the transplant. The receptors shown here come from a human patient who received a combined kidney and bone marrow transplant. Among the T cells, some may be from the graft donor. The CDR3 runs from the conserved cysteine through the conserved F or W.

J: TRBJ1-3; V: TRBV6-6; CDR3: CASSYRQGTGNTIYF
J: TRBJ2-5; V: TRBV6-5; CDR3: CASSTRQGQETQYF
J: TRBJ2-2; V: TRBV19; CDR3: CASSRQGLSTGELFF
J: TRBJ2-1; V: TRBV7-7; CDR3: CASSFGLAGSFSEQFF
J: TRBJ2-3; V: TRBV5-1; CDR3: CASSIEGGLLDTQYF
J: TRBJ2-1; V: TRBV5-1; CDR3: CASSLGGLAGAFF
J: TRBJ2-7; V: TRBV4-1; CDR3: CAGSQVETGAYEQYF
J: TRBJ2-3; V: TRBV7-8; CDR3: CASSLRVRGDTQYF
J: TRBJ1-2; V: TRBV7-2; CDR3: CASSSNRGHGYTF
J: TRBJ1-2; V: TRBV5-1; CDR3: CASSWTGFDGYTF
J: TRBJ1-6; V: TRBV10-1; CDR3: CARNRGRSPLHF
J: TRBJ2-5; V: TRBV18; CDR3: CASSLHRGQETQYF
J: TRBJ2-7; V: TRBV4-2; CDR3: CASSQEGQGRPYEQYF
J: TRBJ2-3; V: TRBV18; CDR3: CASSRKLVVLEAGDTQYF
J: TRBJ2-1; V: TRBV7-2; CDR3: CASSLPGNEQFF
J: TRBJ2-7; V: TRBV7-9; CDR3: CASSLVPGTRVPFYEQYF
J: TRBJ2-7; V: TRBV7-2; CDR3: CASSATYEQYF
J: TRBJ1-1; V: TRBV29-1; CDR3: CSVEADMNTEAFF
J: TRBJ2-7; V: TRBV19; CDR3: CASSINLAGGPPSYEQYF
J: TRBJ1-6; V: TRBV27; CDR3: CASSPRGQKYNSPLHF
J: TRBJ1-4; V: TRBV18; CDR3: CASSPGEGLFF
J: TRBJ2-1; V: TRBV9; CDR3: CASSVASSGGGNEQFF
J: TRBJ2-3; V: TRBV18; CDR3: CASSPGLEVKTQYF
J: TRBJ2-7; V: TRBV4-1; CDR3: CASSRGQNYEQYF
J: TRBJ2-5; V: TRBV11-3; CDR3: CASSLSGNQETQYF
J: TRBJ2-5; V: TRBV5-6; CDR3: CASSTSLLTQYF
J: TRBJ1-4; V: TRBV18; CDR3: CASSPDRGNEKLFF
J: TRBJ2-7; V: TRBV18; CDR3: CASSPRGGPLSEQYF
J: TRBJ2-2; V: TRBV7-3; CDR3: CASSPRVQGTGELFF
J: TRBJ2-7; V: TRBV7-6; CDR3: CASSFGQSYEQYF
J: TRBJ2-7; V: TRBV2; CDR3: CASSESGWRLAVRSSYEQYF
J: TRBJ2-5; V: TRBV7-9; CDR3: CASSFRRGQGRGYQETQYF
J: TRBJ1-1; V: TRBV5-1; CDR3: CASGKEGNTEAFF
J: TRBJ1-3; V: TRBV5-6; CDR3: CASSVQGSGNTIYF
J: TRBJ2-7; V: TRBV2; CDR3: CASIASGRMYEQYF
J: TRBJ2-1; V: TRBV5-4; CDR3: CASSLAGGGYNEQFF
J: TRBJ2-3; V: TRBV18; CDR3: CASSPPGTGSTDTQYF
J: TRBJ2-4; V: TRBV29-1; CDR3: CSVGAGVKNIQYF
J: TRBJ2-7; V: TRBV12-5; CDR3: CASGLLQGATEQYF
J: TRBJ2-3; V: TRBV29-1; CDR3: CSVASDGQHYTDTQYF
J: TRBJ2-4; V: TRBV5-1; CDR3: CANSLEGPAGRFIVAKNIQYF
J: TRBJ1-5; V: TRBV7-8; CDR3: CASRRTNRGSGNQPQHF
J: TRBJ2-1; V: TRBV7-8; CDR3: CASSNRQGDNEQFF
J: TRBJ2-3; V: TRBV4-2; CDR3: CASSQARLAGGLDTQYF
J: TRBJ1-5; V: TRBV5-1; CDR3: CASSLQGGQPQHF
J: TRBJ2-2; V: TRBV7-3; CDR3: CASSLTGGADTGELFF
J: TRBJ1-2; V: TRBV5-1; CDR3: CASSATAIGSYGYTF
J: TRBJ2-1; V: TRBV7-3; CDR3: CASSLTGGILINEQFF
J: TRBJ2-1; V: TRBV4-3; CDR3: CASSQAFRGGSSYNEQFF